This T cell receptor beta chain is from a study of T cells and Merkel cell carcinoma outcomes. Study-level results: In Merkel cell carcinoma, repertoire and T-cell density reportedly predicted outcomes.

Germline loops: CDR1 SGHVS, CDR2 FQNEAQ. The CDR3 spans 18 residues. With 2 bases clipped from V and 2 bases from J, the junction kept 13 bases outside the gene matches. Assay: immunoSEQ multiplex PCR; the TCRdb copy retains only in-frame clones and omits some. The profile covers some 19,000 clones, with around 79% appearing a single time and approximately 3.1% taken by the ten largest. To note about this clone: Its specificity is unknown.

This sequence joins TRBV7-8 and TRBJ2-7, with 9 bases identical to TRBD2. The source is a human donor with Merkel cell carcinoma. Sequenced material: tumor tissue from Merkel cell carcinoma. The DNA for the CDR3 is TGTGCCAGCAGCTTACGCTCTGCGGGAGGGATAACGGCCTACGAGCAGTACTTC. As protein: CASSLRSAGGITAYEQYF.